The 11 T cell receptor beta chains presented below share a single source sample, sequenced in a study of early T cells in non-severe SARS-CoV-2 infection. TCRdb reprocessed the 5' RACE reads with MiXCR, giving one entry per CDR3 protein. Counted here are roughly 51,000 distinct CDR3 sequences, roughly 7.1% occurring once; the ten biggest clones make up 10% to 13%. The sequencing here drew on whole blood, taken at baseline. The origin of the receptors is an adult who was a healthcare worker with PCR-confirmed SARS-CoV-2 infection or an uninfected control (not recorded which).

The CDR3 reads CASSPGRVDAPLHF. The CDR3 DNA is TGTGCCAGCTCACCAGGCAGGGTGGACGCACCCCTCCACTTT. The chain has TRBV18 and TRBJ1-6; D perhaps matches TRBD1 (5 bases). V was cut by 2 bases and J by 11 bases, with 13 bases left in between. Germline CDR1 reads KGHSH; CDR2 reads LQKENI. The CDR3 spans 14 residues.

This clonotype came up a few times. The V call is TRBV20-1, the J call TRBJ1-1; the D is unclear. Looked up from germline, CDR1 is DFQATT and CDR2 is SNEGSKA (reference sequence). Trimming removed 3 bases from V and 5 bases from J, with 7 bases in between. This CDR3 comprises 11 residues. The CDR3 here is CSARGRTEAFF. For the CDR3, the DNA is TGCAGTGCTAGGGGGAGGACTGAAGCTTTCTTT.

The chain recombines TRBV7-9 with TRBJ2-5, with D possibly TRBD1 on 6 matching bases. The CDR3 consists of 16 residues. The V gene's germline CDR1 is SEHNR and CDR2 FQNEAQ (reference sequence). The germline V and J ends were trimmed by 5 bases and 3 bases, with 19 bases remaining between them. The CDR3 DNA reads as TGTGCCAGCAGCCCCTTTTTGTCGGCAGGGGAAGAGACCCAGTACTTC. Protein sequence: CASSPFLSAGEETQYF.

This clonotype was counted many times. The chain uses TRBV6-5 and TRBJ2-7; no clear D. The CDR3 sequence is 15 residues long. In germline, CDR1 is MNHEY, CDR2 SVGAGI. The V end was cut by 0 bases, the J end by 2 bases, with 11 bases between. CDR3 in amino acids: CASSYSLVSPYEQYF. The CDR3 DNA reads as TGTGCCAGCAGTTACTCTCTAGTCAGCCCCTACGAGCAGTACTTC.

The CDR3 nucleotides are TGCGCCAGCATGGGGGCGTGGGACACCTTTTACTTC. Protein: CASMGAWDTFYF. The genes are TRBV5-1 and TRBJ2-5; D may be TRBD1 (6 bases). This CDR3 comprises 12 residues. V was clipped by 6 bases and J by 14 bases, with 20 bases between them. The germline CDR1 and CDR2 sequences are SGHRS and YFSETQ.

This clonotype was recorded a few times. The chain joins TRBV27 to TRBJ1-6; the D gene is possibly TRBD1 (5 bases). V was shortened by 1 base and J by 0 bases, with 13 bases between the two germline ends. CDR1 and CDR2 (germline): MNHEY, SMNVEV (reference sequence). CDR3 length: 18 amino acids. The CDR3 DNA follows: TGTGCCAGCAGTTTATACTCTGGGGGGAGCTCCTATAATTCACCCCTCCACTTT. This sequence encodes CASSLYSGGSSYNSPLHF.

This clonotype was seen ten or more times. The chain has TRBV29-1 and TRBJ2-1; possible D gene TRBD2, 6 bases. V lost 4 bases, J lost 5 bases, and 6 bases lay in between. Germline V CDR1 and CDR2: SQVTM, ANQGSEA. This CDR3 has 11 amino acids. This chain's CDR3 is CSVGEDNEQFF. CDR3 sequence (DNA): TGCAGCGTTGGGGAGGACAATGAGCAGTTCTTC.

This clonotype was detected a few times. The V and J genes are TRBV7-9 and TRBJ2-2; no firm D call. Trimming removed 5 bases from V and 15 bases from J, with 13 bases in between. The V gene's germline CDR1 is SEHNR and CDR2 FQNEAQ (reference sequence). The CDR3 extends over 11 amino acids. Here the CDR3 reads CASSRAFPVFF. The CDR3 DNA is TGTGCCAGCAGCCGGGCCTTTCCGGTGTTTTTT. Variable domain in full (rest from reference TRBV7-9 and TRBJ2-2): DTGVSQNPRHKITKRGQNVTFRCDPISEHNRLYWYRQTLGQGPEFLTYFQNEAQLEKSRLLSDRFSAERPKGSFSTLEIQRTEQGDSAMYLCASSRAFPVFFGEGSRLTVL.

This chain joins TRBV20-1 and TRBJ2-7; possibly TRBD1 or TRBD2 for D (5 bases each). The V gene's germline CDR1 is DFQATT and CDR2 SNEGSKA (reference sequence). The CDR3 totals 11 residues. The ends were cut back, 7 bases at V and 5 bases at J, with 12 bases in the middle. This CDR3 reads CSVGGVDEQYF. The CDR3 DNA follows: TGCAGTGTTGGGGGAGTGGACGAGCAGTACTTC.

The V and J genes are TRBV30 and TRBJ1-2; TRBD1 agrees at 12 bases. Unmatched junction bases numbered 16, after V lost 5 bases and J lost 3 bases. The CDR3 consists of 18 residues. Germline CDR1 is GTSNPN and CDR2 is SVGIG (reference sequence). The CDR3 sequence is CAWGPFPGQGAMDYGYTF. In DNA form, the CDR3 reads TGTGCCTGGGGTCCATTCCCGGGACAGGGGGCGATGGACTATGGCTACACCTTC.

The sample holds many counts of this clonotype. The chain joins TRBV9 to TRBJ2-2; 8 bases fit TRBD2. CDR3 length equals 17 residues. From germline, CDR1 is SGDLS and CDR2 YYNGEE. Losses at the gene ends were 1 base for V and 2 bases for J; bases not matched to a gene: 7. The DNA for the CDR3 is TGTGCCAGCAGCGTAACAAGCGGGAGCGTTAACACCGGGGAGCTGTTTTTT. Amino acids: CASSVTSGSVNTGELFF.